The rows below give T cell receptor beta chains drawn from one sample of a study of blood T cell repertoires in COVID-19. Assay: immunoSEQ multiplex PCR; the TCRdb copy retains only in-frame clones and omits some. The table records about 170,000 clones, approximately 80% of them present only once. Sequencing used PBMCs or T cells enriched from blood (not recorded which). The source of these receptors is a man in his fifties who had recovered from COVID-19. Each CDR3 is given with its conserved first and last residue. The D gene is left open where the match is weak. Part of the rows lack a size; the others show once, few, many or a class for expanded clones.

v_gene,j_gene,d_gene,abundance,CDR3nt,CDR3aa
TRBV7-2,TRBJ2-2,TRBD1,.,TGTGCCAGCAGCCCGGATAGGGGGCCCGGGGAGCTGTTTTTT,CASSPDRGPGELFF
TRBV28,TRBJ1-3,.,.,TGTGCCAGCAAGCACGGGGGATGGGGTGGAAACACCATATATTTT,CASKHGGWGGNTIYF
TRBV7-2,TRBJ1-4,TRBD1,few,TGTGCCAGCAAGGACAGGGGGAATGAAAAACTGTTTTTT,CASKDRGNEKLFF
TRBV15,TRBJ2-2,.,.,TGTGCCACCAGCAGGGATTCAGGGCCCGGGGAGCTGTTTTTT,CATSRDSGPGELFF
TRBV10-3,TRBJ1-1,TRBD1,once,TGTGCCATCAGACCTTCACAGGGGGCCGCTTTCTTT,CAIRPSQGAAFF
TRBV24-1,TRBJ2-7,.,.,TGTGCCACCAGTGATCGCGGATCGTGGAGGTCCTACGAGCAGTACTTC,CATSDRGSWRSYEQYF
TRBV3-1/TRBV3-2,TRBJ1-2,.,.,TGTGCCAGCAGCCAAGGACAGTACTATGGCTACACCTTC,CASSQGQYYGYTF
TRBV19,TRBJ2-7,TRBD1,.,TGTGCCAGTAGTGCCAGACAGGGGGCGAGGGACGAGCAGTACTTC,CASSARQGARDEQYF
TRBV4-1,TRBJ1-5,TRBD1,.,TGCGCCAGCAGCCAAGTAGGGGGCGCGGAGCAGCCCCAGCATTTT,CASSQVGGAEQPQHF
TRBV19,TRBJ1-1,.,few,TGTGCCAGTAGTACGTGGGAGCTGAACACTGAAGCTTTCTTT,CASSTWELNTEAFF
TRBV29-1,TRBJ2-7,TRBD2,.,TGCAGCGTTGAAGGTCCGACTAGCGGGGGACTGGGGGAGTACTTC,CSVEGPTSGGLGEYF
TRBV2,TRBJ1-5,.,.,TGTGCCAGCAGGCGGGGGGGGCGGAATAGCAATCAGCCCCAGCATTTT,CASRRGGRNSNQPQHF
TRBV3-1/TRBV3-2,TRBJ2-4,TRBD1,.,TGTGCCAGCAGCCAACGGACAGGGGTGGGTCTGGGGCCCAAAAACATTCAGTACTTC,CASSQRTGVGLGPKNIQYF
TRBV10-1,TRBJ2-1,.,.,TGCGCCAGCAGTGAGATAACAGGGCGCAATGAGCAGTTCTTC,CASSEITGRNEQFF
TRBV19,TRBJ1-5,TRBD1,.,TGTGCCAGTAGGACCCGGGACAGGGGCAATCAGCCCCAGCATTTT,CASRTRDRGNQPQHF
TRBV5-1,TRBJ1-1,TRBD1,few,TGCGCCAGCAGCTCGACAGGGGGGGTGAACACTGAAGCTTTCTTT,CASSSTGGVNTEAFF
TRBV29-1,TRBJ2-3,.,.,TGCAGCGTTGCAGCCGCAGCGACTACTAGCACAGATACGCAGTATTTT,CSVAAAATTSTDTQYF
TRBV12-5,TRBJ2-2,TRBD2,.,TGTGCTAGTGGTTTGGGCGGGGGCACCGGGGAGCTGTTTTTT,CASGLGGGTGELFF
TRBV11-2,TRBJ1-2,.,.,TGTGCCAGCAGCTTACGGGGGGCCTATGGCTACACCTTC,CASSLRGAYGYTF
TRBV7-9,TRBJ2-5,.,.,TGTGCCAGCAGCTCCGCTCGAGCCAGGCTCGTCGAGACCCAGTACTTC,CASSSARARLVETQYF
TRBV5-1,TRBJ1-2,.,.,TGCGCCAGCAGCTATGACGACAGCAATCTCTATGGCTACACCTTC,CASSYDDSNLYGYTF
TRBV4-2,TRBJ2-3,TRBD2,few,TGTGCCAGCAGCCAAGTAGCGGGGGGGCACTCAGATACGCAGTATTTT,CASSQVAGGHSDTQYF
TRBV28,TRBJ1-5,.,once,TGTGCCAGCAGGGCCAATCAGCCCCAGCATTTT,CASRANQPQHF
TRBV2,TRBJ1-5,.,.,TGTGCCAGCAGTGCTCGCAGGCCCAATCAGCCCCAGCATTTT,CASSARRPNQPQHF
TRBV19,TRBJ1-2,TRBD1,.,TGTGCCAGTAGTATCTGGGACAGGGGGCTGGACGGCTACACCTTC,CASSIWDRGLDGYTF
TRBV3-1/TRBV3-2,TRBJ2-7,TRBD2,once,TGTGCCAGCAGCCAAGCGCCTGGCGGGAGTGAGCAGTACTTC,CASSQAPGGSEQYF
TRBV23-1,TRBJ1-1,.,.,TGCGCCAGCACCGACGGCCAAGGGAGCACTGAAGCTTTCTTT,CASTDGQGSTEAFF
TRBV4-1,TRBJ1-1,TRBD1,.,TGCGCCAGCAGCCCACAGGACAGGGGGAACACTGAAGCTTTCTTT,CASSPQDRGNTEAFF
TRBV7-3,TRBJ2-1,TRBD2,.,TGTGCCAGCAGCTCTGGTAGCGGGGGCGATGAGCAGTTCTTC,CASSSGSGGDEQFF
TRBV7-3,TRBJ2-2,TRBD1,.,TGTGCCAGCAGCTTAAAGGGTGGGCCCGAAGTGGACAGGGGGCTTCTGAGGATCACCGGGGAGCTGTTTTTT,CASSLKGGPEVDRGLLRITGELFF
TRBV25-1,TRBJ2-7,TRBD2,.,TGTGCCAGCAGTTCAACCGGGACTAGAATCTACGAGCAGTACTTC,CASSSTGTRIYEQYF
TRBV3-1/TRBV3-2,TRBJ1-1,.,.,TGTGCCAGCAGGCACGACAGGTACACTGAAGCTTTCTTT,CASRHDRYTEAFF
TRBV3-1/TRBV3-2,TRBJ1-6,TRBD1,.,TGTGCCAGCAGCCTAGGACAGGTATCTGGGTCACCCCTCCACTTT,CASSLGQVSGSPLHF
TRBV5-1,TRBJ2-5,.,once,TGCGCCAGCAGCTTGGCCTCGCCGGTAGGGGTGGAGACCCAGTACTTC,CASSLASPVGVETQYF
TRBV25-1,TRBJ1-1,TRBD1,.,TGTGCCAGCAGCGAAACAGGGGCTGTTATGAACACTGAAGCTTTCTTT,CASSETGAVMNTEAFF
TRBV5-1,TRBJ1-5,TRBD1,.,TGCGCCAGCAGCGAGTGGACAGGAGATCAGCCCCAGCATTTT,CASSEWTGDQPQHF
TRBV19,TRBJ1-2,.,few,TGTGCCAGTTATCGAACAGACAGCTTTGGCTACACCTTC,CASYRTDSFGYTF
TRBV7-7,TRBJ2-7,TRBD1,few,TGTGCTAGCAGCTTAGAACAGGGGGCTACCTACGAGCAGTACTTC,CASSLEQGATYEQYF
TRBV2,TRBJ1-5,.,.,TGTGCCAGCAGCCTCGACAAGAGATTGGGCAATCAGCCCCAGCATTTT,CASSLDKRLGNQPQHF
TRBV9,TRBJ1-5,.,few,TGTGCCAGCAGCGTTTCGGGTACGGGACTTCAGCCCCAGCATTTT,CASSVSGTGLQPQHF
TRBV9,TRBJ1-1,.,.,TGTGCCAGCAGCGAGGGGGATACTGAAGCTTTCTTT,CASSEGDTEAFF
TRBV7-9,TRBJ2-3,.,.,TGTGCCAGCAGCCCACCCCTAAACGGCGCGGAGCACACAGATACGCAGTATTTT,CASSPPLNGAEHTDTQYF
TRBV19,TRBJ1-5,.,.,TGTGCCAGTAAGGGGGTTTCAATAGAGCCCCAGCATTTT,CASKGVSIEPQHF
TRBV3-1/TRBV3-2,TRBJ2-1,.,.,TGTGCCAGCAGCCGGCGGGTTGACAATGAGCAGTTCTTC,CASSRRVDNEQFF
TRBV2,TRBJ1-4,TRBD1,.,TGTGCCAGCAGGCTCGGGACAGTATCTAATGAAAAACTGTTTTTT,CASRLGTVSNEKLFF
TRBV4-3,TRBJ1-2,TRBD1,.,TGCGCCAGCAATGACGGGGGACAGGGACACGGTGGCTACACCTTC,CASNDGGQGHGGYTF
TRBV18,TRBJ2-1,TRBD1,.,TGTGCCAGCTCAGCGGACAGGGCCGGCTACAATGAGCAGTTCTTC,CASSADRAGYNEQFF
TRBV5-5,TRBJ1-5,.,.,TGTGCCAGCAGCTCGGGTAGAAATCAGCCCCAGCATTTT,CASSSGRNQPQHF
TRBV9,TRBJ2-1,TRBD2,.,TGTGCCAGCAGCGTCCCCCTAGCGGGGGGCAACAATGAGCAGTTCTTC,CASSVPLAGGNNEQFF
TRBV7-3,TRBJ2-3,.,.,TGTGCCAGCAGCTTGGGCGGGGGCCAACCAGATACGCAGTATTTT,CASSLGGGQPDTQYF
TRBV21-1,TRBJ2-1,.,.,TGTGCCCTAAGAGGGTCGGCGGGGCCCTTCTACAATGAGCAGTTCTTC,CALRGSAGPFYNEQFF
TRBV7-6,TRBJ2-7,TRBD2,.,TGTGCCAGCAGTATTGCACGGGGGGAGTCCTACGAGCAGTACTTC,CASSIARGESYEQYF
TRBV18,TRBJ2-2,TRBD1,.,TGTGCCAGCTCACGTGGGACAGGGCGAGCCGGGGAGCTGTTTTTT,CASSRGTGRAGELFF